Listed here is a single T cell receptor (beta chain). This clone was seen more than once but under ten times. No antigen is known for it. Base qualities were left out, and no much larger clone turns up one base away. V is clipped by 4 bases and J by 5 bases, and the sequence between their germline boundaries is 6 bases long. The CDR3 starts with the cysteine, ends with the phenylalanine, and has 12 residues. The DNA shown is the 36-base CDR3, in frame from base 1. As encoded in the germline V gene, CDR1 is SGHRS while CDR2 is YFSETQ. The High Capacity cDNA Reverse Transcription Kit was used to reverse transcribe all of the isolated RNA, meaning that expressed TCRB transcripts were what got sequenced. Deep immunoSEQ sequencing was applied to naive, central memory and regulatory T cell samples, giving an average of about 3.4 million total reads per sample. Sorted cells were lysed in RLT buffer and RNA was extracted with DNase-treated RNeasy Micro or Mini kits, depending on cell number. To prevent cross-contamination, every cell subset was processed on its own, while patient and healthy donor samples were processed together. TCRB sequences were amplified from cDNA with the immunoSEQ multiplex PCR, producing 87-bp fragments spanning the CDR3 region. The amplicons were sequenced using the Illumina HiSeq platform. Per the authors' processing: PCR bias was corrected computationally using synthetic template baselines, and reads within Hamming distance 2 were collapsed, with unmergeable singletons discarded. Reads were aligned to IMGT to assign V, D and J genes, CDR3 length, and insertions or deletions at six rearrangement sites. Clonotype counts were normalized to sorted cell number within each subset before computing true diversity and Gini coefficients with the tcR R package. The overlap coefficient, calculated on TCRB nucleotide sequences, was used to quantify repertoire sharing. Out-of-frame TCRB sequences from naive cells were analyzed to stand in for the pre-selection repertoire. Here the immuneACCESS table is served through TCRdb, limited to in-frame sequences with V and J called. Missing clones are a known gap in these copies; in checked studies unresolved V genes cover under half, and the rest lacks a known reason. The D gene and trimming were derived from the DNA, and the V and J assignments and clone size from that table. The sample yields hundreds of thousands of clones; roughly 13% were counted once. The ten largest clones represent 0.022% of the sample.

The source of the sample is a study of beta chain features in type 1 diabetes (dated by TCRdb to the late 2010s). In the study overall: Mean age, gender distribution, total cell number and subset yield were not different between patients and healthy donors. A total of over 90,000,000 sorted cells were examined across all samples, and a strong correlation was observed between cell number per subset and RNA yield. The study compared TCRB repertoires of sorted circulating CD4+ T cell subsets between recently diagnosed type 1 diabetes patients and matched healthy donors. Regulatory and stem cell-like memory subsets were isolated from only 8 patients and roughly 8 healthy donors, whereas naive and central memory subsets came from all 28 donors. General findings and caveats noted by the study authors: Because cDNA rather than genomic DNA was sequenced, highly expressing activated cells could have been over-represented, although no difference in activation and CD3 levels was found between groups. PCR may preferentially amplify shorter templates, but because patient and control samples were amplified and corrected together, any resulting skew would affect both groups equally. Naive, central memory and regulatory TCRB repertoires appeared more similar among patients than among healthy donors. Type 1 diabetes patients showed a moderate but significant shortening of TCRB CDR3 length in all four CD4+ subsets. At VDJ recombination sites, type 1 diabetes patients had fewer insertions and more deleted nucleotides, which implies abnormalities in thymic rearrangement. Because small numbers of individuals were included in the HLA sub-analyses, any influence of HLA type on TCRB rearrangement was left unresolved.

Each donor gave one peripheral blood draw, averaging roughly 0.11 L, which was collected into heparinised tubes. A BD FACSAria II was used to sort naive, central memory, regulatory and stem cell-like memory CD4+ T cells with a panel that included CD45RO, CCR7, CD25, CD127, CD95 and CD27. Purity was above 98% for every sorted population. PBMCs were isolated immediately by Lymphoprep density gradient centrifugation and stained directly without culture. So that batch effects would be minimized, each experiment stained and sorted samples in pairs, pairing one healthy donor with one patient. This receptor was obtained from a man aged 18 to 29 with type 1 diabetes. Specimen: naive CD4+ T cells from blood. What the cell subset or site label conveys for this sample: true naive CD4+ T cells. This sequence uses TRBV5-1 and TRBJ1-4; no D segment can be confidently identified. The CDR3 region reads CASSPDNEKLFF. The sequenced DNA: TGCGCCAGCAGCCCGGACAATGAAAAACTGTTTTTT.